The 30 T cell receptor beta chains listed next were all sequenced from one sample in a study of CD8 T cells in Susac syndrome. An amount of RNA that ranged from about 0.45 to 1 ug was reverse transcribed with random hexamers. TCRdb passed the immunoSEQ multiplex PCR reads through MiXCR, listing each CDR3 protein once. Here the sample spans approximately 150,000 distinct CDR3 sequences, approximately 96% being singletons. The sample was CD4+ T cells from PBMCs. The source of these receptors is a human donor with multiple sclerosis.

The rearrangement uses TRBV3-1 and TRBJ2-5; TRBD1 is a possible D gene (6 bases). The CDR3 is made up of 14 amino acids. Trimming pared 8 bases from V and 2 bases from J, leaving 15 bases between. CDR1 is LGHDT and CDR2 is YNNKEL in the germline V gene (reference sequence). This CDR3 is CASSSTRGQETQYF. CDR3 DNA: TGTGCCAGCTCCTCAACGAGGGGGCAAGAGACCCAGTACTTC.

The chain carries TRBV5-1 and TRBJ2-1; tentatively, D is TRBD2 (5 bases). This CDR3 region has 14 residues. Germline V gene sequence: CDR1 SGHRS, CDR2 YFSETQ. V was trimmed by 0 bases and J by 3 bases, leaving 7 bases between them. As DNA, the CDR3 is TGCGCCAGCAGCTTGGGGACTCACTACAATGAGCAGTTCTTC. It codes for CASSLGTHYNEQFF.

The V and J genes are TRBV29-1 and TRBJ2-5, with a possible D match to TRBD1 (6 bases). V lost 7 bases, J lost 5 bases, and 23 bases lay in between. This CDR3 comprises 15 residues. In germline, CDR1 is SQVTM, CDR2 ANQGSEA. This CDR3 reads CSALPGAGARETQYF. Here the CDR3 DNA reads TGCAGCGCACTCCCCGGGGCAGGGGCACGGGAGACCCAGTACTTC.

Worth noting for this clonotype: At one boundary the junction diverges from the germline segment, which might be a read error. This chain uses TRBV12-3 or TRBV12-4 with TRBJ2-2; D is perhaps TRBD2 (5 bases). This CDR3 has 16 amino acids. CDR3 amino acids: CASSLRAAANAGELFF. The CDR3 region has the DNA TGTGCCAGCAGTTTGAGGGCGGCAGCGAACGCCGGGGAGCTGTTTTTT.

This clonotype was seen just once. This sequence joins TRBV20-1 and TRBJ2-7, with 8 positions matching TRBD1. Germline trimming cut 1 base from V and 4 bases from J; bases unmatched to any gene: 15. In germline, CDR1 is DFQATT, CDR2 SNEGSKA (reference sequence). CDR3 length: 17 amino acids. The CDR3 is CSARAGQGDRTAYEQYF. For the CDR3, the DNA is TGCAGTGCTAGAGCTGGACAGGGAGACCGTACAGCTTACGAGCAGTACTTC.

The chain joins TRBV27 to TRBJ2-4; D is unresolved. The V end was cut by 3 bases, the J end by 9 bases, with 15 bases between. Germline CDR1 and CDR2: MNHEY and SMNVEV (reference sequence). The CDR3 is 14 amino acids. This chain's CDR3 is CASSLRHDRSIQYF. CDR3 DNA sequence: TGTGCCAGCAGTTTGAGGCACGACCGAAGCATTCAGTACTTC.

V and J are TRBV30 and TRBJ2-5; no firm D call. Trimming shortened V by 6 bases and J by 3 bases, and 11 bases separated the two germline ends. This CDR3 has 12 residues. From germline, CDR1 is GTSNPN and CDR2 SVGIG (reference sequence). The CDR3 DNA sequence: TGTGCCTGCTACTCAATGGAAGAGACCCAGTACTTC. Translated, it gives CACYSMEETQYF.

This clonotype was detected once. The chain couples TRBV29-1 to TRBJ2-5, with TRBD2 matching 11 bases. The CDR3 spans 14 residues. V lost 7 bases, J lost 2 bases, and 6 bases stayed unmatched. The germline V gene has CDR1 SQVTM and CDR2 ANQGSEA. The CDR3 is CSGRTSGRQETQYF. DNA of the CDR3: TGCAGCGGGCGAACTAGCGGGAGACAAGAGACCCAGTACTTC.

The chain uses TRBV3-1 and TRBJ2-7; D is possibly TRBD1 (6 bases). Trimming took off 5 bases at V and 2 bases at J, with 22 bases between the two ends. Germline loops: CDR1 LGHDT, CDR2 YNNKEL (reference sequence). The CDR3 runs 17 residues. The CDR3 DNA sequence: TGTGCCAGCAGCTCCCAGGGTCTGCGCGGACAGACCTACGAGCAGTACTTC. Protein product: CASSSQGLRGQTYEQYF.

The chain is built from TRBV9 and TRBJ1-2; 8 bases fit TRBD1. From germline, CDR1 is SGDLS and CDR2 YYNGEE. The length of the CDR3 is 14 residues. J was trimmed by 5 bases and V by 0 bases; bases with no gene match: 3. The chain's CDR3 is CASSVDTGGYGYTF. For the CDR3, the DNA is TGTGCCAGCAGCGTAGATACAGGGGGGTATGGCTACACCTTC.

The chain combines TRBV28 with TRBJ1-2, with TRBD1 matching over 8 bases. With V trimmed by 6 bases and J by 8 bases, 17 bases remained unmatched. This CDR3 spans 16 amino acids. The germline CDR1 and CDR2 sequences are MDHEN and SYDVKM. CDR3 amino acids: CASRKPDGQGMYGYTF. The DNA of the CDR3 is TGTGCCAGCAGAAAACCAGATGGACAGGGAATGTACGGCTACACCTTC.

V and J are TRBV29-1 and TRBJ2-5; the D gene is possibly TRBD1 (7 bases). Germline values: CDR1 SQVTM, CDR2 ANQGSEA. The CDR3 length is 13 residues. V lost 5 bases, J lost 5 bases, and 15 bases lay in between. The chain's CDR3 is CSVPGQGGETQYF. For the CDR3, the DNA is TGCAGCGTTCCCGGGCAGGGGGGCGAGACCCAGTACTTC.

V and J are TRBV5-1 and TRBJ1-2, with 7 bases matching TRBD1. The junction had 12 bases not matched to a gene; V was cut back by 5 bases and J by 8 bases. Germline CDR1 and CDR2: SGHRS and YFSETQ. CDR3 length: 14 amino acids. CDR3: CASRVGQELRGYTF. CDR3 in DNA: TGCGCCAGCAGGGTTGGACAGGAGCTAAGAGGCTACACCTTC.

The chain has TRBV24-1 and TRBJ1-6; perhaps TRBD1 as D (6 bases). Germline V gene lookup returns CDR1 KGHDR and CDR2 SFDVKD. The CDR3 is 14 amino acids. V lost 4 bases to trimming and J lost 9 bases, with 12 bases between them. CDR3 protein: CATSESGVGSPLHF. CDR3 DNA: TGTGCCACCAGTGAATCAGGGGTGGGTTCACCCCTCCACTTT.

This chain connects TRBV27 to TRBJ1-6; TRBD1 is a possible D gene (5 bases). Germline values: CDR1 MNHEY, CDR2 SMNVEV (reference sequence). V lost 11 bases to trimming and J lost 0 bases, with 14 bases between them. The CDR3 has 15 residues. The CDR3 reads CAPRGGSSYNSPLHF. The CDR3 DNA follows: TGTGCCCCCCGGGGGGGGAGCTCCTATAATTCACCCCTCCACTTT.

The chain carries TRBV5-1 and TRBJ2-6; the D is unclear. CDR1 is SGHRS and CDR2 is YFSETQ in the germline V gene. With 5 bases removed from V and 2 bases from J, the gap between germline ends came to 14 bases. There are 16 residues in the CDR3. The CDR3 reads CASSGHHAPGANVLTF. In nucleotides, the CDR3 is TGCGCCAGCAGTGGGCATCATGCTCCTGGGGCCAACGTCCTGACTTTC.

The chain links TRBV12-3 or TRBV12-4 to TRBJ1-2; maybe TRBD1 (6 bases). Trimming took 5 bases from V and 6 from J, leaving 16 bases between them. CDR3 length equals 14 residues. The CDR3 DNA follows: TGTGCCAGCAGTAGCCTCCAGGGGACAAATGGCTACACCTTC. It encodes CASSSLQGTNGYTF.

CDR3 DNA sequence: TGTGCCAGCAGTAGACTAGCGGGAGGAAGCAATGAGCAGTTCTTC. This encodes CASSRLAGGSNEQFF. The rearrangement uses TRBV28 and TRBJ2-1, with TRBD2 identical over 13 bases. V lost 5 bases, J lost 6 bases, and 4 bases stayed unmatched. Germline CDR1 is MDHEN and CDR2 is SYDVKM. CDR3 length: 15 amino acids.

In its sample, this clonotype was seen once. The V call is TRBV4-1, the J call TRBJ2-1, with 7 bases that match TRBD2. V was pared by 1 base and J by 9 bases, with 9 bases of the junction left unmatched. The CDR3 consists of 15 residues. Germline V gives CDR1 MGHRA, CDR2 YSYEKL. The CDR3 loop reads CASSQGYREAVEQFF. CDR3 bases: TGCGCCAGCAGCCAAGGTTACCGGGAGGCCGTTGAGCAGTTCTTC.

The sample holds one count of this clonotype. The chain recombines TRBV20-1 with TRBJ1-5; possible D gene TRBD1, 5 bases. The CDR3 is 15 amino acids. The germline V gene has CDR1 DFQATT and CDR2 SNEGSKA (reference sequence). The V gene lost 2 bases and the J gene lost 4 bases, with 15 bases spanning the gap. In DNA, the CDR3 is TGCAGTGCTAGACAGGGAGGGCGGACGAATCAGCCCCAGCATTTT. This codes for CSARQGGRTNQPQHF.

CDR3 nucleotides: TGCAGCGTTCTTGGGACAGGCGGCGGAAACACCATATATTTT. It codes for CSVLGTGGGNTIYF. J is TRBJ1-3 and V is TRBV29-1; TRBD1 agrees at 8 bases. The trim removed 5 bases at V and 4 bases at J, leaving 7 bases unmatched. The germline gives CDR1 SQVTM, CDR2 ANQGSEA. CDR3 length equals 14 residues. Using reference TRBV29-1 and TRBJ1-3 for the parts outside the CDR3, the full variable domain is SAVISQKPSRDICQRGTSLTIQCQVDSQVTMMFWYRQQPGQSLTLIATANQGSEATYESGFVIDKFPISRPNLTFSTLTVSNMSPEDSSIYLCSVLGTGGGNTIYFGEGSWLTVV.

The rearrangement joins TRBV20-1 to TRBJ2-5; the match to TRBD2 covers 14 bases. The germline V gene has CDR1 DFQATT and CDR2 SNEGSKA (reference sequence). With V trimmed by 3 bases and J by 2 bases, 5 bases remained unmatched. The CDR3 is 16 amino acids. CDR3 sequence (DNA): TGCAGTGCTAGGGGACTAGCGGGAGAGACGCAAGAGACCCAGTACTTC. Protein sequence: CSARGLAGETQETQYF.

This clonotype showed up just once. The chain joins TRBV20-1 to TRBJ2-5, with a possible D match to TRBD1 (5 bases). The ends were cut back, 7 bases at V and 5 bases at J, with 14 bases in the middle. Germline values: CDR1 DFQATT, CDR2 SNEGSKA (reference sequence). The CDR3 runs 12 residues. The CDR3 protein is CSDLRAGETQYF. CDR3 DNA: TGCAGTGATCTAAGGGCAGGGGAGACCCAGTACTTC.

The chain recombines TRBV4-3 with TRBJ2-5, with D maybe TRBD2 (6 bases). Trimming cost V 3 bases and J 4 bases, with 15 bases left between them. The CDR3 sequence is 15 residues long. The germline CDR1 and CDR2 sequences are LGHNA and YSLEER. Here the CDR3 DNA reads TGCGCCAGCAGCCAGTCGACTAGGGGTACAGAGACCCAGTACTTC. Translation: CASSQSTRGTETQYF.

The chain combines TRBV15 with TRBJ2-3; D is tentatively TRBD1 or TRBD2 (5 bases each). V lost 2 bases and J 5 bases, leaving 17 bases between the germline ends. This CDR3 has 16 amino acids. Germline V CDR1 and CDR2: LNHNV, YYDKDF (reference sequence). The CDR3 region has the DNA TGTGCCACCAGCAGATCCCGGGACCCATTGGAAGATACGCAGTATTTT. Protein: CATSRSRDPLEDTQYF.

This chain connects TRBV27 to TRBJ2-7; 14 nucleotides line up with TRBD2. J lost 9 bases, V lost 6 bases, and 7 bases had no gene match. This CDR3 spans 14 amino acids. Germline V lookup: CDR1 MNHEY, CDR2 SMNVEV (reference sequence). CDR3 sequence reads: CASSLGLAGALQYF. Here the CDR3 DNA reads TGTGCCAGCAGCCTGGGACTAGCGGGAGCTCTGCAGTACTTC.

V gene TRBV12-3 or TRBV12-4 combines with J gene TRBJ2-1; D perhaps matches TRBD1 (6 bases). V was pared by 5 bases and J by 5 bases, with 7 bases between. The CDR3 loop spans 12 amino acids. DNA for the CDR3: TGTGCCAGCAGTCGGACAGACAATGAGCAGTTCTTC. This sequence encodes CASSRTDNEQFF.

The chain combines TRBV7-9 with TRBJ1-1; D is possibly TRBD1 (6 bases). CDR3 length: 14 residues. V dropped 4 bases and J dropped 5 bases, with 14 bases sitting between them. CDR1 is SEHNR and CDR2 is FQNEAQ in the germline V gene (reference sequence). CDR3 residues: CASSSTGFGTEAFF. The CDR3 DNA is TGTGCCAGCAGCTCTACAGGGTTTGGGACTGAAGCTTTCTTT.

For the CDR3, the DNA is TGTGCCAGCAGCCAAGATCCAAGCAATCAGCCCCAGCATTTT. This gives the protein CASSQDPSNQPQHF. The V and J genes are TRBV3-1 and TRBJ1-5; D is ambiguous. V lost 0 bases and J 1 base, leaving 4 bases between the germline ends. CDR1 and CDR2 from the germline V gene are LGHDT and YNNKEL (reference sequence). This CDR3 is built from 14 residues.

V usage is TRBV28 and J usage is TRBJ2-7, with D perhaps matching TRBD1 (6 bases). The CDR3 runs 15 residues. The V gene's germline CDR1 is MDHEN and CDR2 SYDVKM. V lost 5 bases and J lost 3, with 17 bases in between. CDR3 amino acids: CASSRADRPYYEQYF. The CDR3 nucleotides are TGTGCCAGCAGTCGGGCGGACAGACCGTACTACGAGCAGTACTTC.